This section outlines one TCR beta chain sequence together with its context. This entry belongs to a study of patients and donors after allogeneic stem cell transplantation. The CDR3 consists of 13 residues. Trimming shortened V by 3 bases and J by 4 bases, and 10 bases separated the two germline ends. Germline CDR1 reads DFQATT; CDR2 reads SNEGSKA (reference sequence). MiXCR, run by TCRdb on the RT-PCR reads, gives a single entry per CDR3 protein. The profile shows about 96,000 distinct CDR3 sequences, roughly 48% of them singletons. The V call is TRBV20-1, the J call TRBJ1-5; tentatively, D is TRBD1 (5 bases). Sample: blood, either unsorted or a sorted T cell fraction (not recorded which). The clonotype comes from a human donor who was either an allogeneic HSCT recipient or a stem cell or donor lymphocyte infusion donor (not recorded which). It is not recorded whose cells these are; they may come from a transplant donor. The CDR3 DNA reads as TGCAGTGCTAGTGGCGGACAAAATCAGCCCCAGCATTTT. Its protein product is CSASGGQNQPQHF.